This T cell receptor (beta chain) was profiled in a study of T cell clonotyping in hematopoietic cell transplantation. The study's findings and limits: After transplant, recipient diversity fell while pathologically expanded clonotypes grew through day 180.

CDR1 and CDR2 from the germline V gene are MNHEY and SMNVEV (reference sequence). This CDR3 region has 13 residues. V was cut by 5 bases and J by 3 bases, with 10 bases left in between. This clone has just a few counts. No antigen is known for it. Noted time point: recipient sample about 28 days before transplant, after cytoreduction. Recipients were bled about 28 days pretransplant and at posttransplant days 30, 100, 180. TCRdb's copy holds only in-frame clones and misses some; the assay was immunoSEQ multiplex PCR. Counted here are roughly 29,000 clones, over 60% occurring once; the ten biggest clones make up around 7%.

The sample was peripheral blood mononuclear cells, taken before stem cell transplant. J is TRBJ1-1 and V is TRBV27, with a weak D call TRBD1 (6 bases). This receptor was obtained from a woman aged 25 to 45 with chronic myeloid leukemia. Some clones in this sample may be carry-over from other donors' samples. CDR3 region: CASSPDRYTEAFF. DNA of the CDR3: TGTGCCAGCAGTCCCGACAGGTACACTGAAGCTTTCTTT.